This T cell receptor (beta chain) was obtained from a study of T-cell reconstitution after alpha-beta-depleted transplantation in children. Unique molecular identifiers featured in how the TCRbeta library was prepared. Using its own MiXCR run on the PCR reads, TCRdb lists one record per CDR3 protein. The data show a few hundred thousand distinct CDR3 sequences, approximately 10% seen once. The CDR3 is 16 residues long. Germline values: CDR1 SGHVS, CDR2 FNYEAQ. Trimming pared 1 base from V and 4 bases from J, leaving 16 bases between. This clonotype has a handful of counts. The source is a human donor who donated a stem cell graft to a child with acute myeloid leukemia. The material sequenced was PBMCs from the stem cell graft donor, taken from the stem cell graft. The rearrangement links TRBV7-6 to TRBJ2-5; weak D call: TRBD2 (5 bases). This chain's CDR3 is CASSLEAGGSGETQYF. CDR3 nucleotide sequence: TGTGCCAGCAGCTTAGAGGCTGGTGGGAGCGGAGAGACCCAGTACTTC.